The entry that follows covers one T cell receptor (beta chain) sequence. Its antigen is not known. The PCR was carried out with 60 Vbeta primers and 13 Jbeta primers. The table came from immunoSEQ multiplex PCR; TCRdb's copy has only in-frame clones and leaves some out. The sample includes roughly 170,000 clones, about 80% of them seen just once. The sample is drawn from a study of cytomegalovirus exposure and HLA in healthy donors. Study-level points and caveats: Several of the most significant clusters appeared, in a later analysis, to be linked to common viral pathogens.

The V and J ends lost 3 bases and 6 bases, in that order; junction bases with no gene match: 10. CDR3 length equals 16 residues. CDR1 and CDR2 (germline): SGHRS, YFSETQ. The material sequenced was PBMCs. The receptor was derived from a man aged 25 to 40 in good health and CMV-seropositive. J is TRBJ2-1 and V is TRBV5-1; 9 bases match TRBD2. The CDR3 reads CASSSGGGRAGNEQFF. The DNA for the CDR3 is TGCGCCAGCAGCTCCGGGGGCGGGAGGGCCGGCAATGAGCAGTTCTTC.